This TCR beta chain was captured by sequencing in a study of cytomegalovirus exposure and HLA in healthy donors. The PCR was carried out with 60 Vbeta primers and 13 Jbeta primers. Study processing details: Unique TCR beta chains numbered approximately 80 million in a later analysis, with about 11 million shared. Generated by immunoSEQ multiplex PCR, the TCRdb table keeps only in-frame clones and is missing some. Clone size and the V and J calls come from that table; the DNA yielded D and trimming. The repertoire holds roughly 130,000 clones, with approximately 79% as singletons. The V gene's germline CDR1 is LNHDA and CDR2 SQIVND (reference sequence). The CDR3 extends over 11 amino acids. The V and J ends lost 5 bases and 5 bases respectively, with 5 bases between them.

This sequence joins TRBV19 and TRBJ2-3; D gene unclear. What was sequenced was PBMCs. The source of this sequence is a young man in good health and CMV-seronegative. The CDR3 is CASSFRDTQYF. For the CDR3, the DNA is TGTGCCAGTAGTTTCCGAGATACGCAGTATTTT.